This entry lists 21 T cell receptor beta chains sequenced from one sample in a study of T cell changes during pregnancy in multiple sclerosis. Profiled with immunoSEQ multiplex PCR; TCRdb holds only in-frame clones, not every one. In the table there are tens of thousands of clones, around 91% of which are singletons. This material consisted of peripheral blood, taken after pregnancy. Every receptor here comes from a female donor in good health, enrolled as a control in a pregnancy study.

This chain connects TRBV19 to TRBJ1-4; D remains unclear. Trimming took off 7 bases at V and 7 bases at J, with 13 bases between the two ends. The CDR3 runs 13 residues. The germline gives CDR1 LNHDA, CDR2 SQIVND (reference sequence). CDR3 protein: CASISQVGEKLFF. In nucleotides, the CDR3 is TGTGCCAGTATCTCCCAGGTCGGTGAAAAACTGTTTTTT.

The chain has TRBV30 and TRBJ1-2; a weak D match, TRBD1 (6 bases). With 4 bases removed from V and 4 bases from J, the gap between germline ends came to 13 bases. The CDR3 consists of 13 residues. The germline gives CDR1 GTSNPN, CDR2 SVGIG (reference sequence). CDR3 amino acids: CAWIRTEAYGYTF. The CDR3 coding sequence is TGTGCCTGGATACGGACAGAGGCCTATGGCTACACCTTC.

The CDR3 is CASSPRTPTNYGYTF. Written as DNA, the CDR3 is TGTGCCAGCAGTCCAAGGACTCCTACTAACTATGGCTACACCTTC. The chain uses TRBV25-1 and TRBJ1-2; no firm D call. Trimming removed 5 bases at V and 0 bases at J, with 13 bases between. The CDR3 consists of 15 residues. Germline V gives CDR1 MGHDK, CDR2 SYGVNS.

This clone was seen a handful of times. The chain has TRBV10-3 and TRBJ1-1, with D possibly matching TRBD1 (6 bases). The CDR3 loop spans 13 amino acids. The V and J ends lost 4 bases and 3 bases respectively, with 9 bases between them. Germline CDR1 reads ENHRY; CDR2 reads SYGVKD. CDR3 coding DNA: TGTGCCATCAGTGGGGGGCTTGACACTGAAGCTTTCTTT. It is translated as CAISGGLDTEAFF.

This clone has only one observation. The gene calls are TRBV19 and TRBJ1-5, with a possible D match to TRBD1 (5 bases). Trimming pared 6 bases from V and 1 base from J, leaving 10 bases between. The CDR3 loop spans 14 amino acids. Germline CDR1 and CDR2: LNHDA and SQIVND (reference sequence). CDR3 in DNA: TGTGCCAGTAGCCTGGGGCAGAGCAATCAGCCCCAGCATTTT. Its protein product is CASSLGQSNQPQHF.

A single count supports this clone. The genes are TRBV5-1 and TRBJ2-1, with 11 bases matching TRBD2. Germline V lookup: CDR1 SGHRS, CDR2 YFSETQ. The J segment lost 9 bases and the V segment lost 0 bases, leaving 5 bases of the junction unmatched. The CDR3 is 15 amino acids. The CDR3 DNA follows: TGCGCCAGCAGCTTGGTTAGCGGGGGGGCTGGTGAGCAGTTCTTC. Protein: CASSLVSGGAGEQFF. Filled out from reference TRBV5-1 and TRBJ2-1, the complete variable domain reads KAGVTQTPRYLIKTRGQQVTLSCSPISGHRSVSWYQQTPGQGLQFLFEYFSETQRNKGNFPGRFSGRQFSNSRSEMNVSTLELGDSALYLCASSLVSGGAGEQFFGPGTRLTVL.

CDR3 nucleotide sequence: TGTGCCAGCAGCGTAGCAGGGGATAGCAATCAGCCCCAGCATTTT. Residues: CASSVAGDSNQPQHF. The genes are TRBV9 and TRBJ1-5; D is possibly TRBD1 (6 bases). The CDR3 sequence is 15 residues long. Between the trimmed V and J ends, which lost 0 bases and 0 bases, there was a span of 7 bases. Germline V gives CDR1 SGDLS, CDR2 YYNGEE. The variable domain in full, with the rest retrieved from reference TRBV9 and TRBJ1-5, is DSGVTQTPKHLITATGQRVTLRCSPRSGDLSVYWYQQSLDQGLQFLIQYYNGEERAKGNILERFSAQQFPDLHSELNLSSLELGDSALYFCASSVAGDSNQPQHFGDGTRLSIL.

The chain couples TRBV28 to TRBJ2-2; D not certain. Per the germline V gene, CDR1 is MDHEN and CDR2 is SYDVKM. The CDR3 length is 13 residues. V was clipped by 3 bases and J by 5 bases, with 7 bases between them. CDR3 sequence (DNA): TGTGCCAGCAGTTTGATCCGGACCGGGGAGCTGTTTTTT. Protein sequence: CASSLIRTGELFF.

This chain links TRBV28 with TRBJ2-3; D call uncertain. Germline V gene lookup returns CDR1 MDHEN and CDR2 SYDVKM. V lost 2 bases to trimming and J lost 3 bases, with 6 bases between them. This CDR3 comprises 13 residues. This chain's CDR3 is CASSLPETDTQYF. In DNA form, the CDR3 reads TGTGCCAGCAGTTTACCCGAGACAGATACGCAGTATTTT. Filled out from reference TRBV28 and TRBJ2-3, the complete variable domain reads DVKVTQSSRYLVKRTGEKVFLECVQDMDHENMFWYRQDPGLGLRLIYFSYDVKMKEKGDIPEGYSVSREKKERFSLILESASTNQTSMYLCASSLPETDTQYFGPGTRLTVL.

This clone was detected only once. CDR3 in DNA: TGTGCCAGCAGCCGAAGTTGGGAGGTTTGGGAGACCCAGTACTTC. Translated: CASSRSWEVWETQYF. V gene TRBV11-3 combines with J gene TRBJ2-5, with D possibly matching TRBD2 (6 bases). The V gene lost 5 bases and the J gene lost 5 bases, with 18 bases spanning the gap. The CDR3 loop spans 15 amino acids. Germline CDR1 and CDR2: SGHNT and YENEEA.

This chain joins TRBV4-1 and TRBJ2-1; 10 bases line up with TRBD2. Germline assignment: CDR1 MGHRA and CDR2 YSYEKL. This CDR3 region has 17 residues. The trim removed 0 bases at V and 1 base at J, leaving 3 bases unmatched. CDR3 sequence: CASSQDPGLASYNEQFF. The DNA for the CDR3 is TGCGCCAGCAGCCAAGATCCGGGACTAGCGTCCTACAATGAGCAGTTCTTC.

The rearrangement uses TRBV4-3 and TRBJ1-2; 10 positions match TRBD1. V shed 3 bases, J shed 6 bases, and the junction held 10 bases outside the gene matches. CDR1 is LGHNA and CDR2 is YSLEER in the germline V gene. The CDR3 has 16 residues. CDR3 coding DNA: TGCGCCAGCAGCCACGCTCCGTGGGACAGGGGAGATGGCTACACCTTC. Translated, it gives CASSHAPWDRGDGYTF.

The CDR3 reads CASSPTGGLYYGYTF. The DNA of the CDR3 is TGTGCCAGCAGTCCCACGGGGGGCCTTTACTATGGCTACACCTTC. The J gene is TRBJ1-2, the V gene TRBV27; the D gene is possibly TRBD1 (6 bases). The length of the CDR3 is 15 residues. The germline gives CDR1 MNHEY, CDR2 SMNVEV (reference sequence). Trimming pared 5 bases from V and 3 bases from J, leaving 16 bases between.

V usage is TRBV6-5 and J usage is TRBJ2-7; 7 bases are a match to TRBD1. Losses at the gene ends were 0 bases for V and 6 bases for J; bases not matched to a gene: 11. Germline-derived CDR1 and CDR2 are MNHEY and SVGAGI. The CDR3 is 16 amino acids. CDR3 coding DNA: TGTGCCAGCAGTTACTCGACAGGGATGGCCGTCGGCGAGCAGTACTTC. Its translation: CASSYSTGMAVGEQYF.

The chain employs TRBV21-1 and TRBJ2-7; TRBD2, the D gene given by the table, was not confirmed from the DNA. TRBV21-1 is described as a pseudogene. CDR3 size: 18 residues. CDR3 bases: TGTGCCAGCAGCACCAGAGGGGCCAAACTAGCGGGGGGTTACGAGCAGTACTTC. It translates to CASSTRGAKLAGGYEQYF.

The CDR3 nucleotides read TGCAGCGTTGACCACTCAATCGCAAGCGGGTATAATGGCTACACCTTC. This translates into CSVDHSIASGYNGYTF. The V gene is TRBV29-1, the J gene TRBJ1-2; no reliable D call. The V and J ends lost 3 bases and 6 bases respectively, with 23 bases between them. The length of the CDR3 is 16 residues. Germline values: CDR1 SQVTM, CDR2 ANQGSEA.

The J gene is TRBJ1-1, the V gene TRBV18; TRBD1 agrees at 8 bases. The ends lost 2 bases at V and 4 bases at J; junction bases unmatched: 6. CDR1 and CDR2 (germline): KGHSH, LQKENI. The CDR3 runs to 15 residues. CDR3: CASSPSGTGSTEAFF. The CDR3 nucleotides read TGTGCCAGCTCACCATCGGGGACAGGCTCCACTGAAGCTTTCTTT. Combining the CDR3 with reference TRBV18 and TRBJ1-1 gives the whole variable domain NAGVMQNPRHLVRRRGQEARLRCSPMKGHSHVYWYRQLPEEGLKFMVYLQKENIIDESGMPKERFSAEFPKEGPSILRIQQVVRGDSAAYFCASSPSGTGSTEAFFGQGTRLTVV.

Here the CDR3 DNA reads TGCGCCAGCAGCCAAGATGGGACTAGCGGGGGGGCCCCGGAAGAGACCCAGTACTTC. It yields the protein CASSQDGTSGGAPEETQYF. The chain couples TRBV4-3 to TRBJ2-5; 16 bases match TRBD2. V gave up 0 bases and J gave up 3 bases; unmatched junction bases: 7. Germline V gene sequence: CDR1 LGHNA, CDR2 YSLEER. The CDR3 contains 19 residues.

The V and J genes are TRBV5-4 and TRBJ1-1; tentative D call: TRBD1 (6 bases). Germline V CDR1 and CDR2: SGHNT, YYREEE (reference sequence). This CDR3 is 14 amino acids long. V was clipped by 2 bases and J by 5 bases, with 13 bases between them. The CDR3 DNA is TGTGCCAGCAGCTTCGGGGGGCCTAAAACTGAAGCTTTCTTT. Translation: CASSFGGPKTEAFF. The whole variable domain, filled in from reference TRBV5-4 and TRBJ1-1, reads ETGVTQSPTHLIKTRGQQVTLRCSSQSGHNTVSWYQQALGQGPQFIFQYYREEENGRGNFPPRFSGLQFPNYSSELNVNALELDDSALYLCASSFGGPKTEAFFGQGTRLTVV.

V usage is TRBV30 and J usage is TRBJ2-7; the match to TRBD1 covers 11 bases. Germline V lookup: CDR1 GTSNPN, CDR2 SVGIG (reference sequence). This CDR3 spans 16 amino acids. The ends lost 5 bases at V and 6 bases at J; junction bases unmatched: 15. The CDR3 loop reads CAWFSLPGTGGSEQYF. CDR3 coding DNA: TGTGCCTGGTTTAGTCTTCCCGGGACAGGGGGAAGCGAGCAGTACTTC.

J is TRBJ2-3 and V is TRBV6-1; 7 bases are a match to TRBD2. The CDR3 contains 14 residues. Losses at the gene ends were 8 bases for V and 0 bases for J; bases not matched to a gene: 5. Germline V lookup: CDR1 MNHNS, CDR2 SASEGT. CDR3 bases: TGTGCCAGCGCGGCGGGAGATAGCACAGATACGCAGTATTTT. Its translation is CASAAGDSTDTQYF.